This T cell receptor beta chain originates from a study of blood T cell repertoires in COVID-19. Study in general: Italy, Spain and the United States were the sources of the convalescent and acute COVID-19 samples. T cells, B-cell-depleted T cells, or PBMCs provided the cDNA or gDNA that served as material.

This clone appeared a single time. Original methodology: For nucleated cells, counts were estimated from reference gene primer amplification. Assay: immunoSEQ multiplex PCR; the TCRdb copy retains only in-frame clones and omits some. Clone size and V and J calls were adopted from that table, with D and trimming inferred from the DNA. The sample consists of 200,000 to 300,000 clones, 85% to 90% of them appearing once. The CDR3 covers 10 residues. V lost 6 bases and J lost 4, with 3 bases in between. The germline V gene encodes CDR1 DFQATT and CDR2 SNEGSKA (reference sequence). The origin of this receptor is a woman in her thirties or forties with acute or convalescent COVID-19. Sequenced input: peripheral blood. The J gene is TRBJ1-4, the V gene TRBV20-1; D gene uncertain. DNA for the CDR3: TGCAGTGCCTTTAATGAAAAACTGTTTTTT. Translated: CSAFNEKLFF.